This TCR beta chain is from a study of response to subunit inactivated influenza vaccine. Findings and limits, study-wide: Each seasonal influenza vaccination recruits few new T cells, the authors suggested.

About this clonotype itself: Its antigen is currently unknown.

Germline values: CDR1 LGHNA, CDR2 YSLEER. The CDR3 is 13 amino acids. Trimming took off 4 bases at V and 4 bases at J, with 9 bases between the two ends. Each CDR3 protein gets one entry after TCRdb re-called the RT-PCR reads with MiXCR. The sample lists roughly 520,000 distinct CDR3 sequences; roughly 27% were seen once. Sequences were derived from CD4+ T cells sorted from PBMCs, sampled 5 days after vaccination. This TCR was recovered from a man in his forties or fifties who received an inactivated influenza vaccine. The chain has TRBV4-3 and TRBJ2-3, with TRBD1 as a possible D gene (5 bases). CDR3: CASSPRQPDTQYF. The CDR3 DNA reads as TGCGCCAGCAGCCCAAGACAGCCAGATACGCAGTATTTT.